The entry below describes one TCR beta chain. Its antigen remains unknown. From germline, CDR1 is SGHRS and CDR2 YFSETQ. V was trimmed by 4 bases and J by 1 base, leaving 14 bases between them. This CDR3 is 15 amino acids long. The data were obtained in a study of CD8+ T cells in alopecia areata. Whole-study findings and limits: Elevated clonality characterized lesional scalp relative to normal scalp, particularly in alopecia totalis/universalis.

Investigators isolated RNA and reverse transcribed it into cDNA to act as the sequencing template. The protocol was immunoSEQ multiplex PCR, while the TCRdb copy is restricted to in-frame clones and leaves out a portion. The sample holds some 180,000 clones, more than 55% seen once. Sorting separated CD4+ and CD8+ T cells out of PBMCs. The chain is built from TRBV5-1 and TRBJ1-1; the D gene is possibly TRBD1 (5 bases). The clonotype comes from a human donor in good health. Sequencing input: CD8+ T cells sorted from blood. CDR3 DNA: TGCGCCAGCAGCGGGGGACTCTATCCGAACACTGAAGCTTTCTTT. Its protein product is CASSGGLYPNTEAFF.